The 9 T cell receptor beta chains reported below all come from one sample, sequenced in a study of tumor and adjacent non-tumor tissue in lung cancer. A modified ARM-PCR protocol with three rounds of nested PCR amplified TCRbeta. TCRdb re-called the multiplex PCR reads with MiXCR, one entry per CDR3 protein. The profile covers approximately 120,000 distinct CDR3 sequences, with approximately 66% appearing a single time and 9.5% to 15% taken by the ten largest. This sample's RNA came from whole unsorted tissue. Sequencing input: lung tumor tissue. The source of these receptors is a man between 25 and 39 years old with non-small cell lung cancer.

The chain uses TRBV5-4 and TRBJ1-6, with D tentatively TRBD1 (5 bases). Trimming pared 6 bases from V and 6 bases from J, leaving 10 bases between. CDR3 length equals 13 residues. The germline V gene has CDR1 SGHNT and CDR2 YYREEE (reference sequence). For the CDR3, the DNA is TGTGCCAGCAACCTGGGGGGTAATTCACCCCTCCACTTT. Translated, it gives CASNLGGNSPLHF.

Points on this clonotype: The germline gene is not matched at one end of the junction; a read error may be the cause. The V and J genes are TRBV12-3 or TRBV12-4 and TRBJ2-3; D is perhaps TRBD2 (5 bases). This CDR3 spans 14 amino acids. The CDR3 is CASSTLVGVDMQYF. CDR3 sequence (DNA): TGTGCCAGCAGTACACTAGTCGGCGTGGATATGCAGTATTTT.

Turning to this clonotype: With a much larger clone just one base away, this may be a read error. The chain couples TRBV6-1 to TRBJ2-4; possibly TRBD2 for D (5 bases). CDR3 length equals 12 residues. CDR1 is MNHNS, CDR2 SASEGT, per germline. Trimming stripped 7 bases from V and 9 bases from J, with 13 bases between. The CDR3 region is CASTERLGIQYF. CDR3 sequence (DNA): TGTGCCAGCACCGAGCGGTTGGGCATTCAGTACTTC.

Many counts were recorded for this clonotype. The genes are TRBV29-1 and TRBJ2-3; 10 positions agree with TRBD2. Germline CDR1 reads SQVTM; CDR2 reads ANQGSEA. Trimming cost V 4 bases and J 0 bases; bases outside gene matches: 4. CDR3 size: 15 residues. CDR3 loop: CSVGPGLASTDTQYF. The DNA of the CDR3 is TGCAGCGTTGGACCGGGACTAGCGAGCACAGATACGCAGTATTTT.

As concerns this clonotype: A much larger clone differs from this one at a single base, so this may be a read error. The CDR3 reads CTAPTGYNEQFF. The CDR3, as DNA: TGCACTGCGCCAACTGGCTACAATGAGCAGTTCTTC. V and J are TRBV20-1 and TRBJ2-1; D unresolved. This CDR3 has 12 amino acids. CDR1 DFQATT and CDR2 SNEGSKA come from the germline V gene (reference sequence).

The rearrangement links TRBV28 to TRBJ1-2, with a weak D call TRBD1 (5 bases). Germline assignment: CDR1 MDHEN and CDR2 SYDVKM. The V gene lost 4 bases and the J gene lost 4 bases, with 22 bases spanning the gap. CDR3 size: 17 residues. Here the CDR3 reads CASSSLPGTRIGYGYTF. CDR3 bases: TGTGCCAGCAGTTCGCTCCCGGGGACCCGAATCGGCTATGGCTACACCTTC.

For this clonotype: A read error may account for a junction end that differs from germline. The chain joins TRBV20-1 to TRBJ2-3, with D perhaps matching TRBD2 (5 bases). The CDR3 totals 12 residues. Germline loops: CDR1 DFQATT, CDR2 SNEGSKA (reference sequence). The CDR3 DNA is TGCAGTGCTATAGAGGGCACAGCTACGCAGTATTTT. Translating it yields CSAIEGTATQYF.

A note on this clonotype: The missing conserved phenylalanine or tryptophan at the end of this CDR3 makes a read error likely. The chain employs TRBV7-9 and TRBJ2-2; tentatively, D is TRBD2 (6 bases). Germline loops: CDR1 SEHNR, CDR2 FQNEAQ (reference sequence). This CDR3 spans 13 amino acids. In DNA form, the CDR3 reads TGTGCCAGCAGCTGGTCCAGCACCGGGGGGCTGTTTCTT. Translated: CASSWSSTGGLFL.

This clonotype was recorded a few times. A read error is possible here, since a much larger clone lies one base away. The chain is built from TRBV11-2 and TRBJ2-3; maybe TRBD2 (6 bases). The ends were cut back, 5 bases at V and 5 bases at J, with 23 bases in the middle. The CDR3 spans 17 residues. Germline CDR1 is SGHAT and CDR2 is FQNNGV. CDR3 in amino acids: CASSRIGTAGGGDTQYF. The CDR3 DNA reads TGTGCCAGCAGCCGAATTGGGACCGCCGGGGGAGGAGATACGCAGTATTTT.